The 15 T cell receptor beta chains presented below share a single source sample, sequenced in a study of T cell responses to AZD1222 COVID-19 vaccine. The data were produced by immunoSEQ multiplex PCR, yet TCRdb's version contains in-frame clones alone and is incomplete. This repertoire shows 56,000 or so clones, over 70% found once; its top ten account for around 5%. The source material was peripheral blood, sampled 28 days after the second AZD1222 dose. The source is an adult who received the AZD1222 COVID-19 vaccine.

This rearrangement joins TRBV7-2 to TRBJ2-7, with 12 nucleotides matching TRBD2. The trim removed 1 base at V and 3 bases at J, leaving 10 bases unmatched. Germline CDR1 and CDR2: SGHTA and FQGNSA. CDR3 length: 18 amino acids. This CDR3 is CASSLVSGTSGYYYEQYF. DNA of the CDR3: TGTGCCAGCAGCTTAGTTAGCGGGACTAGCGGGTACTACTACGAGCAGTACTTC.

V usage is TRBV7-2 and J usage is TRBJ1-1; 10 bases match TRBD1. Germline V gene lookup returns CDR1 SGHTA and CDR2 FQGNSA. The CDR3 runs 14 residues. Trimming removed 7 bases from V and 8 bases from J; junction bases left unmatched: 10. This chain's CDR3 is CASTPLGQGTEAFF. In DNA, the CDR3 is TGTGCCAGCACCCCCCTGGGACAGGGGACGGAAGCTTTCTTT.

The genes are TRBV7-2 and TRBJ1-4, with D unclear. From germline, CDR1 is SGHTA and CDR2 FQGNSA. This CDR3 spans 13 amino acids. The V gene lost 2 bases and the J gene lost 7 bases, with 8 bases spanning the gap. The CDR3 region is CASSLNFGEKLFF. The CDR3 coding sequence is TGTGCCAGCAGCTTAAATTTCGGTGAAAAACTGTTTTTT. Together with reference TRBV7-2 and TRBJ1-4, the CDR3 gives the full variable domain: GAGVSQSPSNKVTEKGKDVELRCDPISGHTALYWYRQSLGQGLEFLIYFQGNSAPDKSGLPSDRFSAERTGGSVSTLTIQRTQQEDSAVYLCASSLNFGEKLFFGSGTQLSVL.

The gene calls are TRBV6-1 and TRBJ1-6, with D tentatively TRBD1 (5 bases). Trimming left V 0 bases short and J 14 bases short, with 8 bases between. This CDR3 is 12 amino acids long. Germline CDR1 and CDR2: MNHNS and SASEGT. For the CDR3, the DNA is TGTGCCAGCAGTGAAGCGTGGGGGGCCCTCCACTTT. Protein: CASSEAWGALHF.

This chain connects TRBV20-1 to TRBJ2-1; D unresolved. The CDR3 runs to 11 residues. Trimming cost V 3 bases and J 9 bases, with 9 bases left between them. CDR1 DFQATT and CDR2 SNEGSKA come from the germline V gene (reference sequence). This CDR3 reads CSASPYIEQFF. Here the CDR3 DNA reads TGCAGTGCTAGCCCTTATATTGAGCAGTTCTTC.

The J gene is TRBJ2-5, the V gene TRBV6-5; no definite D call. The CDR3 runs 13 residues. Germline V gene sequence: CDR1 MNHEY, CDR2 SVGAGI. Trimming shortened V by 5 bases and J by 2 bases, and 9 bases separated the two germline ends. The CDR3 DNA follows: TGTGCCAGCAGTATAGCAGCACAAGAGACCCAGTACTTC. Translating gives CASSIAAQETQYF.

The V call is TRBV18, the J call TRBJ1-4; TRBD1 matches 7 bases. The junction had 5 bases not matched to a gene; V was cut back by 1 base and J by 6 bases. Germline CDR1 is KGHSH and CDR2 is LQKENI. This CDR3 comprises 15 residues. DNA for the CDR3: TGTGCCAGCTCACCACGGGCAGGGGGTGATGAAAAACTGTTTTTT. It codes for CASSPRAGGDEKLFF.

This chain links TRBV19 with TRBJ1-1; no reliable D call. There are 12 residues in the CDR3. Trimming removed 1 base from V and 7 bases from J, with 7 bases in between. Germline CDR1 reads LNHDA; CDR2 reads SQIVND (reference sequence). This CDR3 is CASSIGGNEAFF. The CDR3 DNA reads TGTGCCAGTAGTATAGGGGGAAATGAAGCTTTCTTT.

The chain is built from TRBV5-1 and TRBJ2-5; D not resolved. Trimming took 3 bases from V and 2 from J, leaving 8 bases between them. CDR3 length: 13 amino acids. Germline V CDR1 and CDR2: SGHRS, YFSETQ. The CDR3 nucleotides read TGCGCCAGCAGCTCCGACATGCAAGAGACCCAGTACTTC. It encodes CASSSDMQETQYF.

This clone was found a few times. The V gene is TRBV30, the J gene TRBJ2-1, with TRBD2 matching over 10 bases. The CDR3 contains 14 residues. V dropped 5 bases and J dropped 3; count of bases not matched to a gene: 4. Per germline, CDR1 GTSNPN and CDR2 SVGIG (reference sequence). CDR3 sequence reads: CAWVPSGSYNEQFF. CDR3 sequence (DNA): TGTGCCTGGGTACCTAGCGGGAGCTACAATGAGCAGTTCTTC.

The gene calls are TRBV28 and TRBJ2-5, with a possible D match to TRBD1 (6 bases). CDR1 is MDHEN, CDR2 SYDVKM, per germline. V was trimmed by 2 bases and J by 4 bases, leaving 8 bases between them. This CDR3 has 13 amino acids. CDR3 bases: TGTGCCAGCAGTTTAGGGGGCCGAGAGACCCAGTACTTC. It codes for CASSLGGRETQYF.

This clone has a single count. V usage is TRBV7-2 and J usage is TRBJ2-2, with D possibly matching TRBD2 (5 bases). This CDR3 is built from 15 residues. In germline, CDR1 is SGHTA, CDR2 FQGNSA. The ends were cut back, 1 base at V and 6 bases at J, with 12 bases in the middle. CDR3 DNA: TGTGCCAGCAGCTTAGTTGTGGGAGCGGCCGGGGAGCTGTTTTTT. Its protein is CASSLVVGAAGELFF.

The chain couples TRBV6-2 or TRBV6-3 to TRBJ2-7; TRBD2 matches at 10 bases. Germline V gives CDR1 MNHEY, CDR2 SVGEGT. The junction had 9 bases not matched to a gene; V was cut back by 0 bases and J by 1 base. CDR3 size: 18 residues. CDR3 nucleotide sequence: TGTGCCAGCAGTTACTCTTCTAGCGGGGGCATCTTTTCCTACGAGCAGTACGTC. Encoded protein: CASSYSSSGGIFSYEQYV.

The V and J genes are TRBV5-1 and TRBJ1-1, with D perhaps matching TRBD1 (5 bases). The germline V and J ends were trimmed by 4 bases and 4 bases, with 17 bases remaining between them. The CDR3 runs 15 residues. Germline assignment: CDR1 SGHRS and CDR2 YFSETQ. The CDR3 sequence: CASSTSGGWGTEAFF. In DNA form, the CDR3 reads TGCGCCAGCAGCACGAGTGGGGGGTGGGGCACTGAAGCTTTCTTT.

The chain joins TRBV10-1 to TRBJ1-1, with D uncertain. The CDR3 spans 12 residues. Germline V lookup: CDR1 WNHNN, CDR2 SYGVQD (reference sequence). V gave up 6 bases and J gave up 3 bases, with 8 bases separating them. The CDR3 DNA reads as TGCGCCAGCAGCAAGGGAGACACTGAAGCTTTCTTT. This encodes CASSKGDTEAFF.